Listed here are 26 T cell receptor beta chains from one sample, sequenced in a study of blood T cell repertoires in COVID-19. The protocol was immunoSEQ multiplex PCR, while the TCRdb copy is restricted to in-frame clones and leaves out a portion. The table has just over 300,000 clones, approximately 86% seen once. The sequencing input was PBMCs or T cells enriched from blood (not recorded which). The origin of the receptors is a woman aged 18-35 years who had recovered from COVID-19.

The chain joins TRBV28 to TRBJ2-7, with D possibly matching TRBD2 (5 bases). Germline values: CDR1 MDHEN, CDR2 SYDVKM. The CDR3 is made up of 16 amino acids. Trimming took 6 bases from V and 0 from J, leaving 18 bases between them. The CDR3 nucleotides read TGTGCCAGCAGCCACCGTCTCAGAGGGATCTCCTACGAGCAGTACTTC. Its translation: CASSHRLRGISYEQYF.

The V call is TRBV28, the J call TRBJ1-1; a possible D gene is TRBD1 (6 bases). CDR3 size: 14 residues. Trimming left V 7 bases short and J 10 bases short, with 22 bases between. The germline V gene has CDR1 MDHEN and CDR2 SYDVKM. CDR3 bases: TGTGCCAGCACAATTTATGGGGGCGCGGGAGGAGCTTTCTTT. This gives the protein CASTIYGGAGGAFF.

V gene TRBV29-1 combines with J gene TRBJ2-1; 7 nucleotides line up with TRBD2. CDR3 size: 16 residues. Germline-derived CDR1 and CDR2 are SQVTM and ANQGSEA. The ends lost 2 bases at V and 1 base at J; junction bases unmatched: 8. CDR3 region: CSVEFGRGESYNEQFF. Here the CDR3 DNA reads TGCAGCGTTGAATTTGGTCGGGGGGAATCCTACAATGAGCAGTTCTTC.

The chain employs TRBV18 and TRBJ1-2; the match to TRBD1 covers 9 bases. Trimming took 0 bases from V and 2 from J; bases not matched to a gene: 4. Germline values: CDR1 KGHSH, CDR2 LQKENI. The CDR3 length is 16 residues. The CDR3 spells CASSPPGTGLNYGYTF. In nucleotides, the CDR3 is TGTGCCAGCTCACCACCAGGGACAGGGCTCAACTATGGCTACACCTTC. Filled out from reference TRBV18 and TRBJ1-2, the complete variable domain reads NAGVMQNPRHLVRRRGQEARLRCSPMKGHSHVYWYRQLPEEGLKFMVYLQKENIIDESGMPKERFSAEFPKEGPSILRIQQVVRGDSAAYFCASSPPGTGLNYGYTFGSGTRLTVV.

As for this clone: The sample contains more than one DNA sequence encoding this CDR3. The rearrangement joins TRBV20-1 to TRBJ2-3; TRBD2 might be the D (6 bases). Deletions cut 3 bases from V and 0 bases from J, with 10 bases between. The germline V gene has CDR1 DFQATT and CDR2 SNEGSKA (reference sequence). The CDR3 loop spans 14 amino acids. CDR3 residues: CSASTGSSTDTQYF. As DNA, the CDR3 is TGCAGTGCTAGTACCGGGAGTAGCACAGATACGCAGTATTTT.

V is TRBV28 and J is TRBJ1-2; the match to TRBD1 covers 7 bases. CDR1 is MDHEN and CDR2 is SYDVKM in the germline V gene. V gave up 7 bases and J gave up 0 bases; unmatched junction bases: 2. The CDR3 is made up of 13 amino acids. The CDR3 DNA reads TGTGCCAGCACGACAGGGTCTAACTATGGCTACACCTTC. Its translation is CASTTGSNYGYTF.

The chain couples TRBV7-9 to TRBJ1-1, with 11 bases lining up with TRBD1. The germline V gene has CDR1 SEHNR and CDR2 FQNEAQ (reference sequence). V gave up 2 bases and J gave up 1 base; unmatched junction bases: 9. There are 18 residues in the CDR3. CDR3: CASSLSPGQGVRNTEAFF. CDR3 sequence (DNA): TGTGCCAGCAGCTTATCACCGGGACAGGGGGTTCGGAACACTGAAGCTTTCTTT.

CDR3: CAWVEASSYNEQFF. The CDR3 DNA reads as TGTGCCTGGGTCGAGGCTAGCTCCTACAATGAGCAGTTCTTC. This chain connects TRBV30 to TRBJ2-1; no clear D. The ends were cut back, 5 bases at V and 0 bases at J, with 11 bases in the middle. The CDR3 extends over 14 amino acids. Looked up from germline, CDR1 is GTSNPN and CDR2 is SVGIG (reference sequence).

The J gene is TRBJ2-3, the V gene TRBV13; D call uncertain. The germline V gene has CDR1 PRHDT and CDR2 FYEKMQ (reference sequence). V gave up 1 base and J gave up 5 bases, with 4 bases separating them. CDR3 size: 12 residues. As DNA, the CDR3 is TGTGCCAGCAGCTTAGCCGGAGATACGCAGTATTTT. It encodes CASSLAGDTQYF. Looking up the rest from reference TRBV13 and TRBJ2-3 gives the full variable domain: AAGVIQSPRHLIKEKRETATLKCYPIPRHDTVYWYQQGPGQDPQFLISFYEKMQSDKGSIPDRFSAQQFSDYHSELNMSSLELGDSALYFCASSLAGDTQYFGPGTRLTVL.

V is TRBV21-1 and J is TRBJ2-1; the tabulated D call, TRBD1, remains unverified against the DNA. TRBV21-1 is a documented pseudogene. CDR3 length: 22 amino acids. The CDR3 bases are TGTGCCAGCAGCAAAGTGGTTCGTCTTAAGGAAATAAGGGGGCACTCCTACAATGAGCAGTTCTTC. This encodes CASSKVVRLKEIRGHSYNEQFF.

The V and J genes are TRBV29-1 and TRBJ2-3; TRBD2 matches at 8 bases. CDR3 length: 13 residues. Germline assignment: CDR1 SQVTM and CDR2 ANQGSEA. The V segment lost 4 bases and the J segment 5 bases; nucleotides outside the gene matches: 5. The CDR3 sequence: CSVGGLVLDTQYF. Written as DNA, the CDR3 is TGCAGCGTTGGGGGACTAGTCTTAGATACGCAGTATTTT.

The chain uses TRBV20-1 and TRBJ1-2; 9 bases map to TRBD1. The CDR3 contains 16 residues. J lost 5 bases, V lost 3 bases, and 13 bases had no gene match. Germline CDR1 DFQATT, CDR2 SNEGSKA (reference sequence). CDR3: CSASLPPGQGLYGYTF. CDR3 nucleotide sequence: TGCAGTGCTAGTCTACCCCCGGGACAGGGTTTGTATGGCTACACCTTC.

The J gene is TRBJ2-7, the V gene TRBV28; 8 bases map to TRBD2. The germline V gene has CDR1 MDHEN and CDR2 SYDVKM. The CDR3 is made up of 17 amino acids. Unmatched junction bases numbered 15, after V lost 5 bases and J lost 3 bases. DNA for the CDR3: TGTGCCAGCAGTACGCGTCCGGGCTTCAGCGGGGGCTACGAGCAGTACTTC. Translated: CASSTRPGFSGGYEQYF.

The rearrangement uses TRBV7-3 and TRBJ2-5, with D unclear. The CDR3 covers 14 residues. V lost 2 bases, J lost 5 bases, and 12 bases lay in between. Per germline, CDR1 SGHTA and CDR2 FQGTGA. The CDR3 loop reads CASSLSAVQETQYF. DNA of the CDR3: TGTGCCAGCAGCTTATCTGCGGTTCAGGAGACCCAGTACTTC.

The J gene is TRBJ2-1, the V gene TRBV3-1 (or the pseudogene TRBV3-2); D remains ambiguous. This CDR3 spans 11 amino acids. Germline CDR1 and CDR2: LGHDT and YNNKEL (reference sequence). Between the trimmed V and J ends, which lost 3 bases and 9 bases, there was a span of 6 bases. CDR3 bases: TGTGCCAGCAGCCATAGTAGTGAGCAGTTCTTC. Its protein is CASSHSSEQFF.

J is TRBJ1-1 and V is TRBV6-2 or TRBV6-3; perhaps TRBD1 as D (6 bases). The CDR3 length is 12 residues. The ends were cut back, 5 bases at V and 8 bases at J, with 12 bases in the middle. Germline CDR1 and CDR2: MNHEY and SVGEGT. CDR3 protein: CASSLPGTEAFF. In DNA, the CDR3 is TGTGCCAGCAGTCTCCCCGGGACAGAAGCTTTCTTT.

The chain carries TRBV6-2 or TRBV6-3 and TRBJ1-2; D perhaps matches TRBD1 (5 bases). The CDR3 extends over 15 amino acids. The V end lost 5 bases, the J end lost 6 bases, and 19 bases lay between the germline ends. CDR1 is MNHEY and CDR2 is SVGEGT in the germline V gene. CDR3 DNA sequence: TGTGCCAGCAGTACATCCAGGGCCCTCATTAATGGCTACACCTTC. Translating gives CASSTSRALINGYTF.

The gene calls are TRBV2 and TRBJ1-1; a possible D gene is TRBD1 (5 bases). The germline gives CDR1 SNHLY, CDR2 FYNNEI. This CDR3 is 15 amino acids long. V shed 7 bases and J shed 4 bases, with 19 bases lying between them. Here the CDR3 DNA reads TGTGCCAGCACGTCCCAGGGAGGGATGGGCACTGAAGCTTTCTTT. Protein sequence: CASTSQGGMGTEAFF.

The rearrangement links TRBV15 to TRBJ2-7; the D is unclear. CDR3 length equals 15 residues. V lost 0 bases and J 5 bases, leaving 14 bases between the germline ends. Per the germline V gene, CDR1 is LNHNV and CDR2 is YYDKDF (reference sequence). The CDR3 DNA reads as TGTGCCACCAGCAGAGATCTCGGCAGGCCCCACGAGCAGTACTTC. It translates to CATSRDLGRPHEQYF.

This chain joins TRBV5-4 and TRBJ2-2; 10 bases agree with TRBD2. V trimming: 3 bases; J trimming: 5 bases; junction bases outside the gene matches: 7. Germline assignment: CDR1 SGHNT and CDR2 YYREEE (reference sequence). The CDR3 is made up of 16 amino acids. CDR3 nucleotide sequence: TGTGCCAGCAGCTCGCTACTAGCGGGGCCTACCGGGGAGCTGTTTTTT. Residues: CASSSLLAGPTGELFF.

This clone was detected a few times. The chain combines TRBV19 with TRBJ2-1; 8 bases are shared with TRBD2. CDR3 size: 22 residues. Germline loops: CDR1 LNHDA, CDR2 SQIVND (reference sequence). With V trimmed by 0 bases and J by 2 bases, 21 bases remained unmatched. DNA for the CDR3: TGTGCCAGTAGTATAGATGGGGGCCAGGGAGACAGCGGGAGACCCCCCTACAATGAGCAGTTCTTC. It is translated as CASSIDGGQGDSGRPPYNEQFF.

This sequence joins TRBV4-3 and TRBJ1-6, with D unresolved. V gave up 1 base and J gave up 7 bases, with 8 bases separating them. Germline values: CDR1 LGHNA, CDR2 YSLEER. This CDR3 is built from 14 residues. CDR3 sequence reads: CASSQVLQNSPLHF. CDR3 DNA: TGCGCCAGCAGCCAAGTTCTTCAGAATTCACCCCTCCACTTT.

This clone was found once. The chain uses TRBV4-3 and TRBJ1-1; D gene ambiguous. Trimming shortened V by 1 base and J by 1 base, and 13 bases separated the two germline ends. Per the germline V gene, CDR1 is LGHNA and CDR2 is YSLEER. The CDR3 has 16 residues. CDR3 sequence: CASSQGPFYGNTEAFF. The CDR3 nucleotides read TGCGCCAGCAGCCAAGGTCCGTTCTACGGGAACACTGAAGCTTTCTTT.

V is TRBV14 and J is TRBJ2-5, with D perhaps TRBD1 (6 bases). The germline V gene encodes CDR1 SGHDN and CDR2 FVKESK. This CDR3 is built from 14 residues. V shed 4 bases and J shed 5 bases, with 14 bases lying between them. Written as DNA, the CDR3 is TGTGCCAGCAGCCCAAACAGGGCGGAGGAGACCCAGTACTTC. Protein sequence: CASSPNRAEETQYF.

About this clone itself: Other DNA sequences in the same sample also yield this CDR3. The chain uses TRBV18 and TRBJ2-1, with TRBD2 matching over 13 bases. This CDR3 contains 17 residues. V gave up 3 bases and J gave up 0 bases; unmatched junction bases: 2. Looked up from germline, CDR1 is KGHSH and CDR2 is LQKENI. The CDR3 region is CASSPRTSGSSYNEQFF. DNA for the CDR3: TGTGCCAGCTCACCCCGGACTAGCGGGAGCTCCTACAATGAGCAGTTCTTC. Filled out from reference TRBV18 and TRBJ2-1, the complete variable domain reads NAGVMQNPRHLVRRRGQEARLRCSPMKGHSHVYWYRQLPEEGLKFMVYLQKENIIDESGMPKERFSAEFPKEGPSILRIQQVVRGDSAAYFCASSPRTSGSSYNEQFFGPGTRLTVL.

The genes are TRBV7-9 and TRBJ2-3, with D possibly TRBD2 on 6 matching bases. Germline V CDR1 and CDR2: SEHNR, FQNEAQ (reference sequence). The CDR3 totals 13 residues. The V end lost 7 bases, the J end lost 2 bases, and 10 bases lay between the germline ends. As DNA, the CDR3 is TGTGCCAGCACCCGGGGGAACACAGATACGCAGTATTTT. This gives the protein CASTRGNTDTQYF.